This TCR beta chain was found in a study of cytomegalovirus exposure and HLA in healthy donors. As for the study in general: Genetic ancestry analysis placed around 76% of the 300 to 500 donors that were genotyped in the Caucasian-associated cluster.

Points from the study as a whole: After further analysis at a later stage, 16,951 TCR beta sequences were associated with HLA alleles at 0.05 false discovery rate. It was around 160 TCR beta chains that were listed as cytomegalovirus-associated.

There are 14 residues in the CDR3. Looked up from germline, CDR1 is LNHDA and CDR2 is SQIVND (reference sequence). Trimming shortened V by 3 bases and J by 6 bases, and 12 bases separated the two germline ends. Regarding this clone: As yet, its antigen is unknown.

Researchers ran the PCR with 60 Vbeta and 13 Jbeta primers. In the source study's methods: The authors later counted roughly 77 million unique TCR beta chains, roughly 10 million of them shared. Sequencing was performed with immunoSEQ multiplex PCR; in TCRdb, only in-frame clones are kept and a portion is missing. The D gene and trimming were derived from the DNA, and the V and J assignments and clone size from that table. The data hold fewer than 350,000 clones, with 70% to 90% observed a single time. The sequenced sample consisted of PBMCs. The TCR comes from a woman younger than 35 in good health and CMV-seronegative. The J gene is TRBJ1-3, the V gene TRBV19, with D unclear. The CDR3 reads CASSITQYPNTIYF. The CDR3 DNA follows: TGTGCCAGTAGTATCACCCAGTACCCAAACACCATATATTTT.